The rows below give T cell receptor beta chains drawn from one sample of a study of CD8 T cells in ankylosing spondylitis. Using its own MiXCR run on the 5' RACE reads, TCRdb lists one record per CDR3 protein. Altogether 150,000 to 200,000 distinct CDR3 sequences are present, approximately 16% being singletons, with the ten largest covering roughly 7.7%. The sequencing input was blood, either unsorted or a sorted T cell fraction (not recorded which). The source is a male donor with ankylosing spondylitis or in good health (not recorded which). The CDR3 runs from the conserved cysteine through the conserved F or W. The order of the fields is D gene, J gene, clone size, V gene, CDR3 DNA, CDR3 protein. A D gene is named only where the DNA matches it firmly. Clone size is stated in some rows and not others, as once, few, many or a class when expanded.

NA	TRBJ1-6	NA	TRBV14	TGTGCCAGCAGCCAAGTTAACAGGCCTAATTCACCCCTCCACTTT	CASSQVNRPNSPLHF
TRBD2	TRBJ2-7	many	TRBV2	TGTGCCAGCATCAGACTAGCGAGCTCCTACGAGCAGTACTTC	CASIRLASSYEQYF
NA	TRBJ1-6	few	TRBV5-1	TGCGCCAGCAGCTATTCACAGAATTCACCCCTCCACTTT	CASSYSQNSPLHF
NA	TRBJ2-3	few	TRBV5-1	TGCGCCAGCAAAGAAGGAGGGTACACAGATACGCAGTATTTT	CASKEGGYTDTQYF
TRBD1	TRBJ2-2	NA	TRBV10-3	TGTGCCATCAACGAGGGACAGACTAACACCGGGGAGCTGTTTTTT	CAINEGQTNTGELFF
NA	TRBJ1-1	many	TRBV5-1	TGCGCCAGCAGCTTGCTCGGGGGAGGCACTGAAGCTTTCTTT	CASSLLGGGTEAFF
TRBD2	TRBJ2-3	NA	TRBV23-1	TGCGCCAGCAGTCATGGACAGCCGACTAGCGGGAGAGCGAGGGGAACAGGGTTTACAGATACGCAGTATTTT	CASSHGQPTSGRARGTGFTDTQYF
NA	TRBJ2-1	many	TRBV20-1	TGCAGTGCTAGGTTCTCTAGCGTTACACCTGGGGGGAATGAGCAGTTCTTC	CSARFSSVTPGGNEQFF
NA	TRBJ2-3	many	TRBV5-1	TGCGCCAGCAGAGGAGGGGGGGCAAGAGATACGCAGTATTTT	CASRGGGARDTQYF
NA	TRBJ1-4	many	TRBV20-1	TGCAGTGCGATAGGAGTCCTTGTACATAATGAAAAACTGTTTTTT	CSAIGVLVHNEKLFF
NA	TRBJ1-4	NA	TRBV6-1	TGTGCCAGCGCCCCAGGGTTCCTTAGGGGTCCTAATGAAAAACTGTTTTTT	CASAPGFLRGPNEKLFF
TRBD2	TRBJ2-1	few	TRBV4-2	TGTGCCAGCAGCCGTAACCCGGGAGGCCGCTCCTACAATGAGCAGTTCTTC	CASSRNPGGRSYNEQFF
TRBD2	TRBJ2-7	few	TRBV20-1	TGCAGTACGCCGGGACTAGCAATCCACGAGCAGTACTTC	CSTPGLAIHEQYF
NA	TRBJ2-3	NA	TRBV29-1	TGCAGCGTCCTCCCGGGCACAGATACGCAGTATTTT	CSVLPGTDTQYF
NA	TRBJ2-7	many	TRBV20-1	TGCAGTGCTAGGGCCGAACTGGTCGAGCAGTACTTC	CSARAELVEQYF
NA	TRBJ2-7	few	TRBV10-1	TGCGCATCTCAGGGGTCAATCGGGTACGAGCAGTACTTC	CASQGSIGYEQYF
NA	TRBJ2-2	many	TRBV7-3	TGTGCCAGCAGCTCAGGGGGGGCGGCCGGGGAGCTGTTTTTT	CASSSGGAAGELFF
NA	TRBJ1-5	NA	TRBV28	TGTGCCAGCAGTCTCGGCGGGGGTCGGCCTCATTTT	CASSLGGGRPHF
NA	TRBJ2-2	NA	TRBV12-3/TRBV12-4	TGTGCCAGCGCACAGGGTGGCGCCGGGGAGCTGTTTTTT	CASAQGGAGELFF
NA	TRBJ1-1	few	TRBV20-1	TGCAGTGCTAGAGAAGGTTTGAACACTGAAGCTTTCTTT	CSAREGLNTEAFF
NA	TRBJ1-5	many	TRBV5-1	TGCGCCAGCAGTTCAGGCGTGGGCAATCAGCCCCAGCATTTT	CASSSGVGNQPQHF
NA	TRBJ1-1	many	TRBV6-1	TGTGCCAGCAGTACAGCGTTCTTT	CASSTAFF
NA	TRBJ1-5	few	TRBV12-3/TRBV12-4	TGTGCCAGCACCCTGAGTGGGCAGCCCCAGCATTTT	CASTLSGQPQHF
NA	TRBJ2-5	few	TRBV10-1	TGCGCCAGCAGCGAAGCGGGGACAGGTCAAGAGACCCAGTACTTC	CASSEAGTGQETQYF
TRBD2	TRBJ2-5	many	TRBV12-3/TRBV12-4	TGTGCCAGCAGCTCTACTAGCGGCCCCCAAGAGACCCAGTACTTC	CASSSTSGPQETQYF
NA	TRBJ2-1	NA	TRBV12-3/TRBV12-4	TGTGCCAGCAATACACCGGGCAATGAGCAGTTCTTC	CASNTPGNEQFF
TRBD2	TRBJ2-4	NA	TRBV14	TGTGCCAGCAGCCGAGATTGGGGAGGGAAAAACATTCAGTACTTC	CASSRDWGGKNIQYF
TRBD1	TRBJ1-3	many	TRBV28	TGTGCCAGCAGCCTACCTACAGGGGGTAGCGGAAACACCATATATTTT	CASSLPTGGSGNTIYF
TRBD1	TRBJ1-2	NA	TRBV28	TGTGCCAGCAGTTCACCCACCGACAGGGGGAACTATGGCTACACCTTC	CASSSPTDRGNYGYTF
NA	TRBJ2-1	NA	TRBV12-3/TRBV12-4	TGTGCCAGCACCAATGACAGGGGTGGGGGACTATCCTACAATGAGCAGTTCTTC	CASTNDRGGGLSYNEQFF
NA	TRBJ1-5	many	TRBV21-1	TGTGCCAGCAGCAAAGGGGGGATTGGTGTGGGCAATCAGCCCCAGCATTTT	CASSKGGIGVGNQPQHF
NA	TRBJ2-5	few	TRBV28	TGTGCCAGCAGTTACCGGGGAGAGACCCAGTACTTC	CASSYRGETQYF
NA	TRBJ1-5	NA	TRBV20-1	TGCTGTGCTAGAGCCCCTAGAGGCGGGAGGAGGAATCAGCCCCAGCATTTT	CCARAPRGGRRNQPQHF
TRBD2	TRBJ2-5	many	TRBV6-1	TGTGCCAGCAGCCTACTAGCGGGAAGAGAGACCCAGTACTTC	CASSLLAGRETQYF
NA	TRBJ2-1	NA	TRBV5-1	TGCGCCAGCAGCCCCGCTGGAGGGCGCTACAATGAGCAGTTCTTC	CASSPAGGRYNEQFF
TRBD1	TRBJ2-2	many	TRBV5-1	TGCGCCAGCAGCTATTACAGGGGTAGTGACACCGGGGAGCTGTTTTTT	CASSYYRGSDTGELFF
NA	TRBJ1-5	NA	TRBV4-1	TGCGCCAGCAGCCAAGATCGGGCAGCCCCAAATCAGCCCCAGCATTTT	CASSQDRAAPNQPQHF
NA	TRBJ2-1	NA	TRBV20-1	TGCAGTGCGCGCTACCGCTGGGGCGCGGTATACAATGAGCAGTTCTTC	CSARYRWGAVYNEQFF
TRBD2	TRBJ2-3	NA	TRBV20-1	TGCAGTGCCGGGACTAGCGAGACAGATACGCAGTATTTT	CSAGTSETDTQYF
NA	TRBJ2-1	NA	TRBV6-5	TGTGCCAGCAGCCGCGGGACAGTTTCTGGTAATGAGCAGTTCTTC	CASSRGTVSGNEQFF
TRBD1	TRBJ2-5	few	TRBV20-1	TGCAGTGCTAGAGTGGGGACAGGGTCGTCCCAGTACTTC	CSARVGTGSSQYF
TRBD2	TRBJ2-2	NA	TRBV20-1	TGCAGTGCTAGACATAGCGGGAGGGCCGCCGGGGAGCTGTTTTTT	CSARHSGRAAGELFF
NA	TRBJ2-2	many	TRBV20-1	TGCAGTGCTATCGACATTACGAACACCGGGGAGCTGTTTTTT	CSAIDITNTGELFF
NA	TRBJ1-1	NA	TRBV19	TGTGCCAGTAGTATTTCAGGAAGCGGCACTGAAGCTTTCTTT	CASSISGSGTEAFF